The 26 T cell receptor beta chains in this list originate from one sample, sequenced in a study of T cell repertoires in cytomegalovirus infection. The antigens for these receptors are not known. TCRdb re-derived calls from the reads in MiXCR, one entry per CDR3 protein. The repertoire consists of about a million distinct CDR3 sequences, with 25% to 40% occurring once and the leading ten covering 13%. This specimen consisted of cultured CD8+ T cells from PBMCs, obtained from culture after CMV antigen stimulation. The receptors come from a human donor in good health (CMV status not recorded). Some clones in this sample may be carry-over from other donors' samples.

This chain connects TRBV13 to TRBJ2-1, with D perhaps TRBD2 (6 bases). Germline CDR1 reads PRHDT; CDR2 reads FYEKMQ (reference sequence). This CDR3 region has 14 residues. V gave up 5 bases and J gave up 7 bases, with 15 bases separating them. The CDR3, as DNA: TGTGCCAGCAGCCTCCCCGGGGAGGCAAATGAGCAGTTCTTC. As protein: CASSLPGEANEQFF.

This clonotype has a handful of counts. The rearrangement uses TRBV12-3 or TRBV12-4 and TRBJ2-3, with 7 bases aligning to TRBD2. The V and J ends lost 6 bases and 5 bases, in that order; junction bases with no gene match: 11. The length of the CDR3 is 15 residues. CDR3 amino acids: CASSRSGLVGDTQYF. The CDR3 DNA reads TGTGCCAGCAGCAGATCTGGACTAGTAGGAGATACGCAGTATTTT.

This chain links TRBV6-5 with TRBJ2-1; 10 bases align to TRBD2. The CDR3 length is 16 residues. V lost 0 bases, J lost 3 bases, and 2 bases stayed unmatched. From germline, CDR1 is MNHEY and CDR2 SVGAGI. CDR3 nucleotides: TGTGCCAGCAGTTACTCTAGCGGGGGGATCTACAATGAGCAGTTCTTC. Encoded protein: CASSYSSGGIYNEQFF.

In this sample, this clonotype turned up many times. The chain has TRBV6-5 and TRBJ1-1; D is ambiguous. Germline V gene lookup returns CDR1 MNHEY and CDR2 SVGAGI. Trimming shortened V by 3 bases and J by 5 bases, and 10 bases separated the two germline ends. The CDR3 contains 13 residues. DNA for the CDR3: TGTGCCAGCAGTTATAGGGAGGGTACTGAAGCTTTCTTT. Amino acid sequence: CASSYREGTEAFF.

The chain couples TRBV9 to TRBJ2-1; weak D call: TRBD2 (6 bases). Germline CDR1 reads SGDLS; CDR2 reads YYNGEE. The V end was cut by 3 bases, the J end by 0 bases, with 13 bases between. The CDR3 has 16 amino acids. The CDR3 DNA reads as TGTGCCAGCAGCGCCGCCGGGCGGGGCTCCTACAATGAGCAGTTCTTC. It is translated as CASSAAGRGSYNEQFF.

The genes are TRBV6-5 and TRBJ1-6, with 7 bases identical to TRBD1. This CDR3 comprises 15 residues. Trimming cost V 2 bases and J 9 bases; bases outside gene matches: 7. Looked up from germline, CDR1 is MNHEY and CDR2 is SVGAGI. As DNA, the CDR3 is TGTGCCAGCAGTTACCTGTGGACAGGATGTTCACCCCTCCACTTT. Translated, it gives CASSYLWTGCSPLHF.

This clonotype was counted a single time. The CDR3 DNA is TGTGCCAGCAGGCTATATCAGGAGGTTCCTGGCTACACCTTC. Residues: CASRLYQEVPGYTF. The rearrangement links TRBV27 to TRBJ1-2; D gene ambiguous. The CDR3 contains 14 residues. Germline assignment: CDR1 MNHEY and CDR2 SMNVEV (reference sequence). The V end was cut by 6 bases, the J end by 7 bases, with 18 bases between.

This clonotype has a count of ten or more. V usage is TRBV7-2 and J usage is TRBJ2-2; D not certain. CDR1 is SGHTA, CDR2 FQGNSA, per germline. V shed 2 bases and J shed 8 bases, with 9 bases lying between them. The CDR3 is 13 residues long. As DNA, the CDR3 is TGTGCCAGCAGCTTATTCTTATGGGGGGAGCTGTTTTTT. Amino acid sequence: CASSLFLWGELFF. Full variable domain (outside the CDR3, taken from reference TRBV7-2 and TRBJ2-2): GAGVSQSPSNKVTEKGKDVELRCDPISGHTALYWYRQSLGQGLEFLIYFQGNSAPDKSGLPSDRFSAERTGGSVSTLTIQRTQQEDSAVYLCASSLFLWGELFFGEGSRLTVL.

Concerning this clonotype itself: A much bigger clone sits one base away, suggesting this may be a read error. The CDR3 DNA follows: TGTGTCAGCAGCTTAGGCTCTCGACTAGCGGGGAGCACAGATACGCAGTATTTT. It is translated as CVSSLGSRLAGSTDTQYF. This chain joins TRBV7-6 and TRBJ2-3, with TRBD2 identical over 11 bases. CDR3 size: 18 residues. The germline CDR1 and CDR2 sequences are SGHVS and FNYEAQ. The entire variable domain, with the rest obtained from reference TRBV7-6 and TRBJ2-3, is as follows: GAGVSQSPRYKVTKRGQDVALRCDPISGHVSLYWYRQALGQGPEFLTYFNYEAQQDKSGLPNDRFSAERPEGSISTLTIQRTEQRDSAMYRCVSSLGSRLAGSTDTQYFGPGTRLTVL.

The chain links TRBV20-1 to TRBJ2-1, with D perhaps TRBD1 (5 bases). Germline V gene data show CDR1 as DFQATT and CDR2 as SNEGSKA (reference sequence). The V gene lost 1 base and the J gene lost 7 bases, with 14 bases spanning the gap. This CDR3 spans 14 amino acids. The CDR3 DNA follows: TGCAGTGCTAGAGTAGTCCCCCAGGGAAATGAGCAGTTCTTC. Translating it yields CSARVVPQGNEQFF.

This clonotype was detected only a few times. The chain combines TRBV6-6 with TRBJ2-3; TRBD2 aligns across 13 bases. Trimming removed 5 bases from V and 3 bases from J; junction bases left unmatched: 5. Germline V gene sequence: CDR1 MNHNY, CDR2 SVGAGI (reference sequence). CDR3 length equals 16 residues. The CDR3 spells CASSRLAGGATDTQYF. The CDR3 nucleotides read TGTGCCAGCAGTAGACTAGCGGGGGGAGCAACAGATACGCAGTATTTT.

CDR3 DNA sequence: TGTGCCAGCAGTTATTCACAGGGAGAGGGCAATCAGCCCCAGCATTTT. Translated, it gives CASSYSQGEGNQPQHF. The chain joins TRBV6-8 to TRBJ1-5; the D gene is possibly TRBD1 (6 bases). The CDR3 has 16 amino acids. Trimming left V 3 bases short and J 2 bases short, with 14 bases between. CDR1 and CDR2 from the germline V gene are MNHGY and SAAAGT.

The gene calls are TRBV28 and TRBJ2-1, with 13 nucleotides matching TRBD2. The CDR3 has 17 amino acids. CDR1 MDHEN and CDR2 SYDVKM come from the germline V gene. Unmatched junction bases numbered 4, after V lost 5 bases and J lost 0 bases. The CDR3 sequence is CASSPGLAGISYNEQFF. CDR3 nucleotides: TGTGCCAGCAGTCCGGGACTAGCGGGGATCTCCTACAATGAGCAGTTCTTC.

V is TRBV25-1 and J is TRBJ1-1; D remains ambiguous. This CDR3 comprises 12 residues. The germline V and J ends were trimmed by 3 bases and 7 bases, with 9 bases remaining between them. CDR1 is MGHDK, CDR2 SYGVNS, per germline. The CDR3 loop is CASSDSFSEAFF. CDR3 nucleotide sequence: TGTGCCAGCAGTGATTCCTTTAGTGAAGCTTTCTTT. Full variable domain (outside the CDR3, taken from reference TRBV25-1 and TRBJ1-1): EADIYQTPRYLVIGTGKKITLECSQTMGHDKMYWYQQDPGMELHLIHYSYGVNSTEKGDLSSESTVSRIRTEHFPLTLESARPSHTSQYLCASSDSFSEAFFGQGTRLTVV.

The chain recombines TRBV6-5 with TRBJ1-6; the D is unclear. V lost 6 bases to trimming and J lost 0 bases, with 18 bases between them. The CDR3 contains 18 residues. Germline V gives CDR1 MNHEY, CDR2 SVGAGI. In nucleotides, the CDR3 is TGTGCCAGCAGCCCAGCGGTGGCCCCTAGCTCCTATAATTCACCCCTCCACTTT. It specifies CASSPAVAPSSYNSPLHF.

The V call is TRBV24-1, the J call TRBJ2-1; TRBD1 matches 7 bases. The junction had 6 bases not matched to a gene; V was cut back by 8 bases and J by 3 bases. CDR1 is KGHDR, CDR2 SFDVKD, per germline. This CDR3 contains 14 residues. This chain's CDR3 is CATNSAGGYNEQFF. The CDR3 DNA reads TGTGCCACCAACTCCGCAGGGGGCTACAATGAGCAGTTCTTC.

This clonotype appeared many times. V and J are TRBV6-6 and TRBJ2-5; D ambiguous. Germline CDR1 is MNHNY and CDR2 is SVGAGI (reference sequence). The CDR3 is 12 amino acids. V was clipped by 0 bases and J by 4 bases, with 3 bases between them. The CDR3 nucleotides read TGTGCCAGCAGTTACTCCTCAGAGACCCAGTACTTC. It is translated as CASSYSSETQYF.

To note about this clonotype: One base away lies a much larger clone, so this may be a sequencing read error. The chain carries TRBV7-2 and TRBJ2-5; maybe TRBD2 (5 bases). The CDR3 runs 11 residues. Germline CDR1 reads SGHTA; CDR2 reads FQGNSA. This CDR3 reads CASSPWTGPAF. The CDR3 nucleotides are TGTGCCAGCAGCCCTTGGACTGGGCCGGCCTTC.

The chain carries TRBV28 and TRBJ1-5, with D maybe TRBD1 (6 bases). V lost 5 bases and J 0 bases, leaving 17 bases between the germline ends. The CDR3 is made up of 17 amino acids. Germline values: CDR1 MDHEN, CDR2 SYDVKM. This CDR3 is CASSTGQFHYSNQPQHF. CDR3 in DNA: TGTGCCAGCAGTACTGGACAGTTCCATTATAGCAATCAGCCCCAGCATTTT. The full variable domain, in which reference TRBV28 and TRBJ1-5 provide the parts outside the CDR3, is DVKVTQSSRYLVKRTGEKVFLECVQDMDHENMFWYRQDPGLGLRLIYFSYDVKMKEKGDIPEGYSVSREKKERFSLILESASTNQTSMYLCASSTGQFHYSNQPQHFGDGTRLSIL.

This clonotype was recorded a few times. The V and J genes are TRBV7-9 and TRBJ1-2; D uncertain. Germline-derived CDR1 and CDR2 are SEHNR and FQNEAQ (reference sequence). V lost 1 base and J lost 6, with 12 bases in between. This CDR3 is built from 14 residues. CDR3 sequence reads: CASSLETVRHGYTF. The CDR3 nucleotides are TGTGCCAGCAGCTTAGAAACAGTCAGGCATGGCTACACCTTC.

A single count supports this clonotype. At one end, the junction sequence differs from germline, possibly due to a read error. J is TRBJ1-2 and V is TRBV4-1, with no clear D. Germline values: CDR1 MGHRA, CDR2 YSYEKL. The CDR3 runs 15 residues. CDR3 protein: CASSSIPYRFYGYTF. DNA of the CDR3: TGTGCCAGCAGCTCCATTCCCTACCGGTTCTATGGCTACACCTTC.

Comment on this clonotype: This sequence may be a read error, since a much larger clone differs from it by one base. The genes are TRBV7-2 and TRBJ2-7; the D is unclear. The CDR3 sequence is 14 residues long. CDR1 and CDR2 from the germline V gene are SGHTA and FQGNSA. The CDR3 protein is CVSSLLDGSYEQYV. The CDR3, as DNA: TGTGTCAGCAGCTTGCTAGATGGGTCCTACGAGCAGTACGTC.

Note on this clonotype: The junction departs from germline at one end; a sequencing error may be responsible. The rearrangement joins TRBV27 to TRBJ2-3, with D possibly being TRBD1 (6 bases). There are 15 residues in the CDR3. The germline V gene has CDR1 MNHEY and CDR2 SMNVEV (reference sequence). CDR3 sequence: CASSRDGQFTDMQYF. The CDR3 DNA reads TGTGCCAGCAGTCGGGACGGACAGTTTACAGATATGCAGTATTTT.

This clonotype occurred a few times. This chain joins TRBV5-5 and TRBJ1-1; D gene unclear. Germline CDR1 reads SGHKS; CDR2 reads YYEKEE (reference sequence). V lost 0 bases and J 5 bases, leaving 8 bases between the germline ends. This CDR3 has 13 amino acids. CDR3 sequence: CASSLEGKTEAFF. In DNA form, the CDR3 reads TGTGCCAGCAGCTTGGAGGGTAAAACTGAAGCTTTCTTT.

The table lists this clonotype with many counts. The gene calls are TRBV7-9 and TRBJ2-1, with unresolved D. The CDR3 has 15 residues. Germline V lookup: CDR1 SEHNR, CDR2 FQNEAQ (reference sequence). V lost 5 bases and J lost 4, with 15 bases in between. The CDR3 DNA reads TGTGCCAGCAGCGACATTGCCCCCTTTTACAATGAGCAGTTCTTC. Encoded protein: CASSDIAPFYNEQFF.

Many counts were recorded for this clonotype. Here the CDR3 DNA reads TGTGCCACCGGGACAGGGACTGACAATGAGCAGTTCTTC. Residues: CATGTGTDNEQFF. The chain uses TRBV10-3 and TRBJ2-1, with 9 bases lining up with TRBD1. The junction had 6 bases not matched to a gene; V was cut back by 10 bases and J by 5 bases. CDR1 and CDR2 (germline): ENHRY, SYGVKD. The CDR3 sequence is 13 residues long.